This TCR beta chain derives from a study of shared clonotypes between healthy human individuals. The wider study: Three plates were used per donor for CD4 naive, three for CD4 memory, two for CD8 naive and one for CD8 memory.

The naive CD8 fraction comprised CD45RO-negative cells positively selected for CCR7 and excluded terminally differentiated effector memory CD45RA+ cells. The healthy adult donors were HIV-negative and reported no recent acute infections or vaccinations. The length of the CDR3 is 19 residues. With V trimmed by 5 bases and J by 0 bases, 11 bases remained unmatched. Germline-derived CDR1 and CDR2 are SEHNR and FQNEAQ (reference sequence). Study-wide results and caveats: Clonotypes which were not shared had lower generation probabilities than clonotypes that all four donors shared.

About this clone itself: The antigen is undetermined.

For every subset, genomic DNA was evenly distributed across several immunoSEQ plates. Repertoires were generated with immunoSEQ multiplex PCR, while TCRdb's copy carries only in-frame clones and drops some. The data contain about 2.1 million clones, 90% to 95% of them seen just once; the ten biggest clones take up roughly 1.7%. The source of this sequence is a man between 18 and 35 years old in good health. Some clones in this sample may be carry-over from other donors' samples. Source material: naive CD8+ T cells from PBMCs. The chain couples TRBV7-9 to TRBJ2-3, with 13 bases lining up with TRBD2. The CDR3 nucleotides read TGTGCCAGCAGCCCGGGACTAGCGGGGATCTACTCTAGCACAGATACGCAGTATTTT. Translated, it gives CASSPGLAGIYSSTDTQYF.